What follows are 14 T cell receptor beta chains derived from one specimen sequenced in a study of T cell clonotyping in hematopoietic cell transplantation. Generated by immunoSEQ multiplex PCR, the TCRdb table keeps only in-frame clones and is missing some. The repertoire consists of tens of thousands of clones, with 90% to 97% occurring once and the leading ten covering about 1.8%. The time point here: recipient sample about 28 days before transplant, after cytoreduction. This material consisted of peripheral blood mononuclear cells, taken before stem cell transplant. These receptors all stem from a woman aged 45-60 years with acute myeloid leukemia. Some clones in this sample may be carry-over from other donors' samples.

The DNA for the CDR3 is TGCAGCGTTAACACAGGGGTTGATCAGCCCCAGCATTTT. This gives the protein CSVNTGVDQPQHF. The chain joins TRBV29-1 to TRBJ1-5, with 7 bases matching TRBD1. With V trimmed by 5 bases and J by 5 bases, 6 bases remained unmatched. The CDR3 covers 13 residues. Germline lookup yields CDR1 SQVTM and CDR2 ANQGSEA.

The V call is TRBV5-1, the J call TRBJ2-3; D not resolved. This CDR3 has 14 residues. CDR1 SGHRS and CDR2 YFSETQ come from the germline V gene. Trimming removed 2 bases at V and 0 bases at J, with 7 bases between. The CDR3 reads CASSFQDSTDTQYF. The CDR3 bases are TGCGCCAGCAGCTTTCAGGACAGCACAGATACGCAGTATTTT.

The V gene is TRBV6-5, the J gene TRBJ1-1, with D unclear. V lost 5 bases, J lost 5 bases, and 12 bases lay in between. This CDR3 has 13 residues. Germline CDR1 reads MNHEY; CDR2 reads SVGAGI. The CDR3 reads CASSHQPRTEAFF. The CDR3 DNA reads TGTGCCAGCAGTCACCAACCAAGGACTGAAGCTTTCTTT.

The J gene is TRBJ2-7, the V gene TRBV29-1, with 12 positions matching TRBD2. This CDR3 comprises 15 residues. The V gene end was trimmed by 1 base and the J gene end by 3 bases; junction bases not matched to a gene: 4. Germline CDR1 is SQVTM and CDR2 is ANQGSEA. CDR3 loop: CSVEGTSGAFYEQYF. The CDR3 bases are TGCAGCGTTGAAGGGACTAGCGGGGCATTCTACGAGCAGTACTTC.

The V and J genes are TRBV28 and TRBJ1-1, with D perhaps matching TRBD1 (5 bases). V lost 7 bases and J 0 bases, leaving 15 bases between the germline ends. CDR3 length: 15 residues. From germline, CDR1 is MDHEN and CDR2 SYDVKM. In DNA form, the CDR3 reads TGTGCCAGCAAACTACCAGGGCGACTGAACACTGAAGCTTTCTTT. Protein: CASKLPGRLNTEAFF. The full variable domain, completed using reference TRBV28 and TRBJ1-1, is DVKVTQSSRYLVKRTGEKVFLECVQDMDHENMFWYRQDPGLGLRLIYFSYDVKMKEKGDIPEGYSVSREKKERFSLILESASTNQTSMYLCASKLPGRLNTEAFFGQGTRLTVV.

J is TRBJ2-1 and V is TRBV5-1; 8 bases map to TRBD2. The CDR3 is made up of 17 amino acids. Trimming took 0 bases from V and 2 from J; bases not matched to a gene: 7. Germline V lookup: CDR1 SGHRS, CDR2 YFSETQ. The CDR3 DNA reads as TGCGCCAGCAGCTTGGCCCAGACTAGCGACACCTACAATGAGCAGTTCTTC. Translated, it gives CASSLAQTSDTYNEQFF.

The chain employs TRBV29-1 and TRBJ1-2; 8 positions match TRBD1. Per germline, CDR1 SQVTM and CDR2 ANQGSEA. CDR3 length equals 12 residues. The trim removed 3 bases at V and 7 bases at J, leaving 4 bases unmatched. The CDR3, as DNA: TGCAGCGTTGATCCAGGGGGCTTTGGCTACACCTTC. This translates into CSVDPGGFGYTF.

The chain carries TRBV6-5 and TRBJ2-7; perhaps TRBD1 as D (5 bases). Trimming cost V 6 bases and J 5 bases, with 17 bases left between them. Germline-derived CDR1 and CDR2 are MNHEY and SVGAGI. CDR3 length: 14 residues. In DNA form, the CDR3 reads TGTGCCAGCAGGATGGCGGACATGGAGAACGAGCAGTACTTC. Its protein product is CASRMADMENEQYF.

CDR3 protein: CASSQRQGELFF. In DNA, the CDR3 is TGTGCCAGCAGCCAAAGACAGGGGGAACTGTTTTTT. The rearrangement links TRBV13 to TRBJ1-4; 9 bases are shared with TRBD1. This CDR3 comprises 12 residues. Trimming removed 5 bases from V and 12 bases from J; junction bases left unmatched: 4. From germline, CDR1 is PRHDT and CDR2 FYEKMQ (reference sequence).

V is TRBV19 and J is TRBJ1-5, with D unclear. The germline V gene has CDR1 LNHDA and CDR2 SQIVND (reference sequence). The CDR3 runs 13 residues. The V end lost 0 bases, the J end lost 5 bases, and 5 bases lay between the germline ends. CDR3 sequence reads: CASSIDGDQPQHF. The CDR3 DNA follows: TGTGCCAGTAGTATAGACGGCGATCAGCCCCAGCATTTT.

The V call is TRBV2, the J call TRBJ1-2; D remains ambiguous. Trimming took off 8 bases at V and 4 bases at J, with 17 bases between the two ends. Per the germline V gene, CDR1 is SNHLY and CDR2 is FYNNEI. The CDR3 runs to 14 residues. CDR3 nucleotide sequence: TGTGCCAGCGTTGAGGAAGGGATCGGCTATGGCTACACCTTC. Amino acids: CASVEEGIGYGYTF.

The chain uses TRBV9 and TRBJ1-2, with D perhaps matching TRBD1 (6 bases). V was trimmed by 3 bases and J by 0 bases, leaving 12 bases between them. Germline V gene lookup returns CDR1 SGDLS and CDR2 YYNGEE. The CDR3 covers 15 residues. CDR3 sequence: CASSALDRANYGYTF. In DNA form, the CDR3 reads TGTGCCAGCAGCGCACTGGACAGAGCTAACTATGGCTACACCTTC.

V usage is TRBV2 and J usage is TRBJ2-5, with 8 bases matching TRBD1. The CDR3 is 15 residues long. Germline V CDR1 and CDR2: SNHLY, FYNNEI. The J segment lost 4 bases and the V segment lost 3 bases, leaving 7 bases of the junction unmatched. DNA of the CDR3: TGTGCCAGCAGTGAGCAGGACAGGGCCAGAGAGACCCAGTACTTC. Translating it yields CASSEQDRARETQYF.

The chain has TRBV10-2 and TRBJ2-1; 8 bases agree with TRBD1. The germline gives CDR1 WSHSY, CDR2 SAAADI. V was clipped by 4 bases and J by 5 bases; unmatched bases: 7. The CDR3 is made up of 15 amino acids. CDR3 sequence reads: CASSGRQGIHNEQFF. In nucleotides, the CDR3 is TGCGCCAGCAGTGGGAGACAGGGGATCCACAATGAGCAGTTCTTC.